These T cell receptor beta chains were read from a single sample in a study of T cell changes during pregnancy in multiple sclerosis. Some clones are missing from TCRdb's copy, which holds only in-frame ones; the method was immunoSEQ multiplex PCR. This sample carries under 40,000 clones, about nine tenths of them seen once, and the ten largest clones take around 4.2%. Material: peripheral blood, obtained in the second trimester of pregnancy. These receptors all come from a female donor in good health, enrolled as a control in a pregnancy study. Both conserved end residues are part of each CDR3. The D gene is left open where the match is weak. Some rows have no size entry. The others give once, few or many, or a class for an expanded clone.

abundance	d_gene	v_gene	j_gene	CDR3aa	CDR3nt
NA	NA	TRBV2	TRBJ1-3	CASRERVAGNTIYF	TGTGCCAGCAGGGAGAGGGTGGCTGGAAACACCATATATTTT
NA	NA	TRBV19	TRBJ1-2	CASSISQTGNYGYTF	TGTGCCAGTAGTATATCCCAGACGGGGAACTATGGCTACACCTTC
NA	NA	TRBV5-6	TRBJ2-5	CASSLLVGVNQETQYF	TGTGCCAGCAGCTTGTTGGTAGGGGTAAATCAAGAGACCCAGTACTTC
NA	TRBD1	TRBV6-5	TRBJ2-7	CASSSRDRGSYEQYF	TGTGCCAGCAGCTCCCGGGACAGGGGTTCCTACGAGCAGTACTTC
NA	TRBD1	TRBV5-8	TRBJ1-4	CASSLGRQGEEKLFF	TGTGCCAGCAGCTTGGGACGACAGGGAGAGGAAAAACTGTTTTTT
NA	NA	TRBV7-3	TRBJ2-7	CASSFLPDSSYEQYF	TGTGCCAGCAGCTTCCTACCGGACAGCTCCTACGAGCAGTACTTC
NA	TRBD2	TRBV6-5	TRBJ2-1	CASSYSGTTPGNEQFF	TGTGCCAGCAGTTACTCTGGGACTACCCCAGGCAATGAGCAGTTCTTC
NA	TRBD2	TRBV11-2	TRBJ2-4	CASSWGGLAGVAKNIQYF	TGTGCCAGCAGTTGGGGGGGACTAGCGGGGGTAGCCAAAAACATTCAGTACTTC
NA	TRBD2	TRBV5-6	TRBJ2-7	CASSHSGGFRLADYYEQYF	TGTGCCAGCAGCCACTCTGGCGGTTTCCGACTAGCGGACTACTACGAGCAGTACTTC
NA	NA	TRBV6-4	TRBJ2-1	CASSVSSGAHNEQFF	TGTGCCAGCAGTGTTAGTAGCGGAGCCCACAATGAGCAGTTCTTC
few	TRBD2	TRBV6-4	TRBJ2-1	CASRLSAGVGYNEQFF	TGTGCCAGCAGACTCTCAGCGGGAGTAGGGTACAATGAGCAGTTCTTC
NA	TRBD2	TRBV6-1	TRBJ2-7	CASSESIRTSGVYEQYF	TGTGCCAGCAGTGAAAGTATCAGGACTAGCGGGGTCTACGAGCAGTACTTC
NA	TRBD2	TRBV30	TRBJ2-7	CAWSAELAETPYEQYF	TGTGCCTGGAGTGCCGAACTAGCGGAGACCCCCTACGAGCAGTACTTC
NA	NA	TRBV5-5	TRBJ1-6	CASSPFGGGASHF	NA
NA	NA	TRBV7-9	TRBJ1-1	CASSLDQGTNTEAFF	TGTGCCAGCAGCTTAGATCAGGGGACGAACACTGAAGCTTTCTTT
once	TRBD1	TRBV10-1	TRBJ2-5	CASSGSYPGQKSQETQYF	TGCGCCAGCAGTGGATCGTATCCGGGACAGAAGTCCCAAGAGACCCAGTACTTC
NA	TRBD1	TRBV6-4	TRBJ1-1	CASSPTGEDTEAFF	TGTGCCAGCAGTCCAACAGGGGAGGACACTGAAGCTTTCTTT
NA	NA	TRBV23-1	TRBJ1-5	CASSQSGQRIFKYSNQPQHF	TGCGCCAGCAGTCAATCGGGGCAGCGCATTTTTAAATATAGCAATCAGCCCCAGCATTTT
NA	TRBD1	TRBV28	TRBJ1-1	CASSSSTGHTEAFF	TGTGCCAGCAGTTCCTCGACAGGGCACACTGAAGCTTTCTTT
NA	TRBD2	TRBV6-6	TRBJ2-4	CASSMRSGGAQNIQYF	TGTGCCAGCAGCATGAGGAGCGGGGGGGCCCAAAACATTCAGTACTTC
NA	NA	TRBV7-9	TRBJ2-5	CASSFGQAMPVPQETQYF	TGTGCCAGCAGCTTTGGGCAGGCCATGCCAGTTCCCCAAGAGACCCAGTACTTC
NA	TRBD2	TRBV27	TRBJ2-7	CASSFRASGRAPPYEQYF	TGTGCCAGCAGTTTCCGAGCTAGCGGGAGGGCGCCCCCCTACGAGCAGTACTTC
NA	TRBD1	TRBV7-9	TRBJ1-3	CASSLDTGARGNTIYF	TGTGCCAGCAGCTTAGACACAGGGGCCCGTGGAAACACCATATATTTT
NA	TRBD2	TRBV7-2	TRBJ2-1	CASSLVPGLAGREQFF	TGTGCCAGCAGCTTAGTCCCGGGACTAGCGGGACGGGAGCAGTTCTTC
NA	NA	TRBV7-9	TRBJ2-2	CASSSPNTGELFF	TGTGCCAGCAGCTCCCCTAACACCGGGGAGCTGTTTTTT
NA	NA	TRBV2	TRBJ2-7	CASSPRGLPWQYF	TGTGCCAGCAGCCCGAGAGGCCTGCCCTGGCAGTACTTC
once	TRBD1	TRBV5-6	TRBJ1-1	CASSPGQGYLGTFF	TGTGCCAGCAGCCCCGGACAGGGGTACCTAGGGACTTTCTTT
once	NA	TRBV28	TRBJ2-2	CASTLRGELFF	TGTGCCAGCACTCTGAGGGGGGAGCTGTTTTTT
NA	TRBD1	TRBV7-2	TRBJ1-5	CASSLALQGQPQHF	TGTGCCAGCAGCTTAGCCCTACAGGGGCAGCCCCAGCATTTT
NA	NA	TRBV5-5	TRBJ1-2	CASRRTVGGHGYTF	TGTGCCAGCAGGCGGACGGTGGGAGGCCATGGCTACACCTTC
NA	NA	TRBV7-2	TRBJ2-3	CASSYQRAMRTHADTQYF	TGTGCCAGCAGCTACCAGCGGGCGATGCGCACACACGCAGATACGCAGTATTTT
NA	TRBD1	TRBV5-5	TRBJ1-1	CASSSGDRVDLEAFF	TGTGCCAGCAGCTCGGGAGACAGGGTGGATCTTGAAGCTTTCTTT
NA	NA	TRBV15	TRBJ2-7	CATSSNRDYEQYF	TGTGCCACCAGCAGCAACAGGGACTACGAGCAGTACTTC
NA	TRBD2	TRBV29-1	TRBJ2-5	CSVEVGGVETQYF	TGCAGCGTTGAAGTGGGGGGGGTTGAGACCCAGTACTTC
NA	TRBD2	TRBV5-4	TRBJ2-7	CASSLATSGAYEQYF	TGTGCCAGCAGCTTGGCGACTAGCGGGGCCTACGAGCAGTACTTC
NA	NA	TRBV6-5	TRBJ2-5	CASSYSQNGETQYF	TGTGCCAGCAGTTACTCTCAAAACGGAGAGACCCAGTACTTC
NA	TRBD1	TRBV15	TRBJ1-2	CATSRAVGQAGGRGGYTF	TGTGCCACCAGCAGAGCTGTGGGGCAGGCAGGGGGAAGGGGTGGCTACACCTTC
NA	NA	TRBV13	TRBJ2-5	CASSPGRGARETQYF	TGTGCCAGCAGTCCCGGCCGGGGGGCTCGGGAGACCCAGTACTTC
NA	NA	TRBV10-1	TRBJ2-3	CASSDYALGTDTQYF	TGCGCCAGCAGCGACTACGCCCTGGGCACAGATACGCAGTATTTT
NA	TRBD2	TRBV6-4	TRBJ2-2	CASSYTSGNTGELFF	TGTGCCAGCAGTTATACTAGCGGGAACACCGGGGAGCTGTTTTTT
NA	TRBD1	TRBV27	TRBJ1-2	CASRSTGVYYGYTF	TGTGCCAGCAGGTCGACAGGGGTGTACTATGGCTACACCTTC
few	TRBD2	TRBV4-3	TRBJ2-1	CASSQGGLAGRHEQFF	TGCGCCAGCAGCCAAGGCGGACTAGCGGGGCGTCATGAGCAGTTCTTC
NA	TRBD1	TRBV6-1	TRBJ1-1	CASRRQGRTEAFF	TGTGCCAGCAGGCGACAGGGTAGGACTGAAGCTTTCTTT
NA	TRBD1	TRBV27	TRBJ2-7	CASSLRGTGLYEQYF	TGTGCCAGCAGTTTACGGGGGACAGGGCTCTACGAGCAGTACTTC
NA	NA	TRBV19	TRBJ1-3	CASSTGSSGNTIYF	TGTGCCAGTAGTACTGGCAGCTCTGGAAACACCATATATTTT
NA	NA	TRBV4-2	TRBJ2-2	CASSQDRGTLTPTGELFF	TGTGCCAGCAGCCAAGATAGGGGGACACTAACCCCCACCGGGGAGCTGTTTTTT